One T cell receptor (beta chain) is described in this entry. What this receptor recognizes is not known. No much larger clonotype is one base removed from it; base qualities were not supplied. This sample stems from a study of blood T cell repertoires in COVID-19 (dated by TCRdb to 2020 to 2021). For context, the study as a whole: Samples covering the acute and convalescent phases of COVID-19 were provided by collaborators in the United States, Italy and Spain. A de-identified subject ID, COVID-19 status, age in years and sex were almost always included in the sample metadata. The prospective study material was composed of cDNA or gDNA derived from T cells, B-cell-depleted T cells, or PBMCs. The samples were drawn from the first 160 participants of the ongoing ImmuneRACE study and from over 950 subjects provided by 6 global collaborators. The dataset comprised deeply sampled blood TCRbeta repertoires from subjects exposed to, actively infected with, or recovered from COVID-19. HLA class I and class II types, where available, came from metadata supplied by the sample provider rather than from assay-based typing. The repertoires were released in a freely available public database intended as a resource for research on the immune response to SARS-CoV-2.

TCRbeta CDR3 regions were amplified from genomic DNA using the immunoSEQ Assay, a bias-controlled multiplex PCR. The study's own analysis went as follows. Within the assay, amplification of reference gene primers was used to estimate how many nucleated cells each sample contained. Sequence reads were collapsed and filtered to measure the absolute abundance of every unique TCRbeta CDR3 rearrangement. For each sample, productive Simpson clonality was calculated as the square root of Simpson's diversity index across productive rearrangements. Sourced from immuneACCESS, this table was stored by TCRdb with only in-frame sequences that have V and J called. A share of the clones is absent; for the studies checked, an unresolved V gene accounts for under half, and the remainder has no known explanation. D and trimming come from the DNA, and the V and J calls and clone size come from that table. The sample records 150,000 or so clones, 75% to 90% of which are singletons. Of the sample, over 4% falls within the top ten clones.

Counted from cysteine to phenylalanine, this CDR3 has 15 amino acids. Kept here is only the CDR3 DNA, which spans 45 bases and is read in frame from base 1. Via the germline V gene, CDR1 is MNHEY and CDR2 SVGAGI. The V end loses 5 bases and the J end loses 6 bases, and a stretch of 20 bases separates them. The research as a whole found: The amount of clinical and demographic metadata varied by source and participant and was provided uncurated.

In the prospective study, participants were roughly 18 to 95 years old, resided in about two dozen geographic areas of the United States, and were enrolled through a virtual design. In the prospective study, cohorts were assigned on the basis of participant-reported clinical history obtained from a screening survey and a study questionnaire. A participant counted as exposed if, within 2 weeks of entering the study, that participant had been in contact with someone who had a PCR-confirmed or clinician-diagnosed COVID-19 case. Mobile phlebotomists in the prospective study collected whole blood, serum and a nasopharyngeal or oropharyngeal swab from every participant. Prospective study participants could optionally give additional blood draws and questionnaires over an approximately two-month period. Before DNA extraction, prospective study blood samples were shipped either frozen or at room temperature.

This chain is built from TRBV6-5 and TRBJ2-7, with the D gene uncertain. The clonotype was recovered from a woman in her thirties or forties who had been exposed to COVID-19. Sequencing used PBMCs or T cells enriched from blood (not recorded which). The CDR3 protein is CASSRNPSSGSEQYF. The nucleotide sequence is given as TGTGCCAGCAGTCGTAATCCCTCGTCAGGCTCCGAGCAGTACTTC.